This T cell receptor (beta chain) was captured in a study of blood T cell repertoires in COVID-19 (dated by TCRdb to the early 2020s). About the investigation overall: Collaborator samples came from the United States, Italy and Spain and covered acute and convalescent phases of COVID-19. Deeply sampled blood TCRbeta repertoires from subjects exposed to, actively infected with, or recovered from COVID-19 were included in the dataset. The material from the prospective study consisted of cDNA or gDNA derived from T cells, B-cell-depleted T cells, or PBMCs. Samples were obtained from the ongoing ImmuneRACE study (first 160 participants) and from 950 to 1,500 subjects provided by 6 global collaborators. A de-identified subject ID, COVID-19 status, age in years and sex were almost always included in the sample metadata. Where available, HLA class I and class II types were obtained from metadata supplied by the sample provider rather than from assay-based typing. The repertoires were made available in a free public database intended to serve as a resource for research on the immune response to SARS-CoV-2.

Each collaborating institution followed its own protocols to collect whole blood in K2EDTA tubes. For TCRbeta analysis, collaborators shipped samples in one of three forms: frozen whole blood, isolated PBMCs, or DNA extracted from either of those sample types. TCRbeta CDR3 regions were amplified from genomic DNA by means of the immunoSEQ Assay, a bias-controlled multiplex PCR. Per the original workflow: The number of nucleated cells in each sample was estimated from the amplification of reference gene primers within the assay. To quantify the absolute abundance of each unique TCRbeta CDR3 rearrangement, sequence reads were collapsed and filtered. For each sample, productive Simpson clonality was calculated as the square root of Simpson's diversity index over productive rearrangements. Entries here come from immuneACCESS through TCRdb and include only in-frame sequences with V and J called. Some clones fail to appear in such tables; in the studies checked, an unresolved V gene covers under half of the shortfall, and the cause of the remainder is unknown. V and J calls and clone size are given by that table; D and trimming were obtained from the DNA. The sample table contains some 50,000 clones; only one count was recorded for approximately 85% of them. The leading ten clones occupy 15% to 18% of the sample.

With regard to this clone: Its antigen specificity is not known. No qualities accompany the bases; no much larger clone lies one base away.

General findings and caveats noted by the study authors: The amount of clinical and demographic metadata varied by source and participant and was provided uncurated.

The CDR3 contains 15 residues, cysteine and phenylalanine counted. The kept DNA is CDR3 alone, 45 bases in frame from the first base. V is cut back by 6 bases and J by 1 base, with 5 bases in the junction unmatched. CDR1 MNHEY and CDR2 SVGAGI are derived from the germline V gene. Sample: peripheral blood. Recombination linked TRBV6-5 to TRBJ2-7; 11 bases in between match TRBD2. The receptor was isolated from a human donor in a cohort sampled during active COVID-19. The donor label of this sample is uncertain. The DNA is as follows: TGTGCCAGCAGAAGAACTAGCGGGGGATCCTACGAGCAGTACTTC. It encodes CASRRTSGGSYEQYF.